A selection of T cell receptor beta chains follows, all from one sample in a study of STAT5B mutations in CD4+ large granular lymphocyte leukemia. TCRdb's table, derived via immunoSEQ multiplex PCR, lists solely in-frame clones and lacks some. The sample lists nearly 45,000 clones, about 86% seen once, with 2.6% in the top ten. Sequencing input: CD4+ T cells from blood buffy coats. Source of these receptors: a human donor in good health. CDR3s include the opening cysteine and the closing phenylalanine or tryptophan. The D gene is left open where the match is weak. The size entry is marked missing in some rows and otherwise reads once, few, many or a size class.

D | size | J | V | DNA | CDR3
- | - | TRBJ2-1 | TRBV4-2 | TGTGCCAGCAGCCAAGAGAGCCTAGCTGGAAATGAGCAGTTCTTC | CASSQESLAGNEQFF
TRBD2 | - | TRBJ2-5 | TRBV7-6 | TGTGCCAGCGAATCCCCATCCCGGACTAGCGGGAGGAAGACCCAGTACTTC | CASESPSRTSGRKTQYF
- | - | TRBJ2-4 | TRBV27 | TGTGCCAGCAGACTAACCGAGGGTTTAGACATTCAGTACTTC | CASRLTEGLDIQYF
- | - | TRBJ1-5 | TRBV27 | TGTGCCAGCAGTTTATCTCTAGGGAATCAGCCCCAGCATTTT | CASSLSLGNQPQHF
TRBD1 | - | TRBJ1-2 | TRBV7-9 | TGTGCCAGCAGCTTAAGGGGACAGGGGGCGGATGGCTACACCTTC | CASSLRGQGADGYTF
- | - | TRBJ2-7 | TRBV19 | TGTGCCAGTAGTGCACGGGAGGAGCAGTACTTC | CASSAREEQYF
- | - | TRBJ1-2 | TRBV5-1 | TGCGCCAGCAGCCGGACAGAACAATCCTATGGCTACACCTTC | CASSRTEQSYGYTF
- | once | TRBJ1-3 | TRBV19 | TGTGCCAGCCGACAACCCTCTGGAAACACCATATATTTT | CASRQPSGNTIYF
TRBD2 | once | TRBJ2-5 | TRBV7-2 | TGTGCCAGCAGCTTAGGGGCGGCGGGAGGCCAAGAGACCCAGTACTTC | CASSLGAAGGQETQYF
- | - | TRBJ2-1 | TRBV7-2 | TGTGCCAGCAGCCTAAACCGGCCAGAGCTATCCTACAATGAGCAGTTCTTC | CASSLNRPELSYNEQFF
- | - | TRBJ2-5 | TRBV30 | TGTGCCTGGAGTATGCGGATTGGAGAGACCCAGTACTTC | CAWSMRIGETQYF
- | - | TRBJ2-2 | TRBV5-1 | TGCGCCAGCAGCTTCGTGATAGTAGGCAGCGGGGAGCTGTTTTTT | CASSFVIVGSGELFF
- | few | TRBJ1-2 | TRBV30 | TGTGCCTGGACCAGGATCTTTAATGGCTACACCTTC | CAWTRIFNGYTF
- | - | TRBJ1-2 | TRBV7-2 | TGTGCCAGCAGCGCCCCAAGACGCGGGAGTAACTATGGCTACACCTTC | CASSAPRRGSNYGYTF
- | - | TRBJ1-5 | TRBV28 | TGTGCCAGCAGCCGCCCAAGGGCGGGGAATATCCAGCCCCAGCATTTT | CASSRPRAGNIQPQHF
TRBD1 | - | TRBJ1-2 | TRBV6-1 | TGTGCCAGCAGTGAAAAGGGCCCCAGTTCGCGGGCCCAGACAGGGGTACTAGGCTACACCTTC | CASSEKGPSSRAQTGVLGYTF
- | - | TRBJ1-1 | TRBV19 | TGTGCCAGCGCCTCCGGGACGGTGAACACTGAAGCTTTCTTT | CASASGTVNTEAFF
- | - | TRBJ2-3 | TRBV7-7 | TGTGCCAGCAGCCCTGGCACAGATACGCAGTATTTT | CASSPGTDTQYF
- | - | TRBJ2-3 | TRBV14 | TGTGCCAGCAGTCGCGAGACGGGTTGGGATACGCAGTATTTT | CASSRETGWDTQYF
TRBD2 | - | TRBJ2-2 | TRBV7-2 | TGTGCCAGCAGCCCCCGGACTAGCGGGAGGCCCGCCGGGGAGCTGTTTTTT | CASSPRTSGRPAGELFF
- | - | TRBJ1-3 | TRBV5-1 | TGCGCCAGCAGCTTGGCCACTCAGGGCGCTAGCTCTGGAAACACCATATATTTT | CASSLATQGASSGNTIYF
- | - | TRBJ1-5 | TRBV7-2 | TGTGCCAGCAGCTTAGTTGGGTTCAACAATCAGCCCCAGCATTTT | CASSLVGFNNQPQHF
TRBD2 | - | TRBJ2-1 | TRBV29-1 | TGCAGCGTTGTGACTAGCGGGGCGAGCTCCTACAATGAGCAGTTCTTC | CSVVTSGASSYNEQFF
TRBD1 | medium-sized | TRBJ2-7 | TRBV11-1 | TGTGCCAGCAGCTTAGGCCGGGGACAGGGGTACGAGCAGTACTTC | CASSLGRGQGYEQYF
TRBD1 | - | TRBJ1-2 | TRBV27 | TGTGCCAGCAGTTTATCGGGGACAGGGGCAGATGGCTACACCTTC | CASSLSGTGADGYTF
- | - | TRBJ2-6 | TRBV5-1 | TGCGCCAGCAGCTTGGGTCCCTCTGGGGCCAACGTCCTGACTTTC | CASSLGPSGANVLTF
- | - | TRBJ2-7 | TRBV18 | TGTGCCAGCTCACCAGGGCCAGGACTTTACGAGCAGTACTTC | CASSPGPGLYEQYF
- | - | TRBJ2-7 | TRBV15 | TGTGCCACCAGCCCGCGGACAGCTTTCCACGAGCAGTACTTC | CATSPRTAFHEQYF
TRBD2 | - | TRBJ2-2 | TRBV27 | TGTGCCAGCAGAATGGGACTAGCGGGCAGCACCGGGGAGCTGTTTTTT | CASRMGLAGSTGELFF
- | - | TRBJ2-7 | TRBV5-1 | TGCGCCAGCCAAGGCGGAGGGGTGGTCGGCGAGCAGTACTTC | CASQGGGVVGEQYF
TRBD1 | - | TRBJ2-7 | TRBV7-8 | TGTGCCAGCAGCTTAGATAGGGGGACAGGGGGCGGTTACGAGCAGTACTTC | CASSLDRGTGGGYEQYF
- | - | TRBJ1-1 | TRBV7-3 | TGTGCCAGCAGCCCCGTCGGGGGGGGCACTGAAGCTTTCTTT | CASSPVGGGTEAFF
TRBD1 | - | TRBJ2-4 | TRBV7-2 | TGTGCCAGCAGCGCCGGACAGGGAGTATTATATTCAAACATTCAGTACTTC | CASSAGQGVLYSNIQYF
TRBD1 | - | TRBJ1-1 | TRBV5-1 | TGCGCCAGCAGAACTTGGGGACAGGGGGCTACTGAAGCTTTCTTT | CASRTWGQGATEAFF
TRBD2 | once | TRBJ2-1 | TRBV10-3 | TGTGCCATCAGGACTAGCGGGGGCTACAATGAGCAGTTCTTC | CAIRTSGGYNEQFF
- | - | TRBJ2-5 | TRBV19 | TGTGCCAGTAGTATTATCGGGATTGGCCAAGAGACCCAGTACTTC | CASSIIGIGQETQYF
TRBD1 | - | TRBJ1-5 | TRBV19 | TGTGCCAGTAGGGTGGACAGGGAAAATCAGCCCCAGCATTTT | CASRVDRENQPQHF
TRBD2 | - | TRBJ2-5 | TRBV5-4 | TGTGCCAGCAGCTTGGGAGGAGCGGGGGCCCGAGAGACCCAGTACTTC | CASSLGGAGARETQYF
- | - | TRBJ1-3 | TRBV30 | TGTGCCTGGAGTGTAGGGCGGAACCCTGGAAACACCATATATTTT | CAWSVGRNPGNTIYF
TRBD1 | - | TRBJ2-1 | TRBV4-1 | TGCGCCAGCAGCCAAGACGACAGGGATGGGGGTGAGCAGTTCTTC | CASSQDDRDGGEQFF
- | - | TRBJ2-3 | TRBV28 | TGTGCCAGCAGTTTGAGGGGCCCAGATACGCAGTATTTT | CASSLRGPDTQYF
TRBD2 | - | TRBJ2-1 | TRBV7-2 | TGTGCCAGCAGCTTTCCCGGGACTATGACCTACAATGAGCAGTTCTTC | CASSFPGTMTYNEQFF
- | - | TRBJ1-3 | TRBV11-2 | TGTGCCAGCAGCTACCAAACTGGAAACACCATATATTTT | CASSYQTGNTIYF
TRBD1 | - | TRBJ2-2 | TRBV6-1 | TGTGCCAGCAGTGGGGGGGCAGGGGGCGACACCGGGGAGCTGTTTTTT | CASSGGAGGDTGELFF
- | - | TRBJ2-7 | TRBV6-5 | TGTGCCAGCAGCCGCCTGACAGGGCGGGGCGAGCAGTACTTC | CASSRLTGRGEQYF
- | - | TRBJ2-5 | TRBV5-1 | TGCGCCAGCAGCTTGGATCAGGGGCGGGAGACCCAGTACTTC | CASSLDQGRETQYF
- | few | TRBJ2-5 | TRBV10-1 | TGCGCCAGCAGTCGCGCTTGGGGAGAGACCCAGTACTTC | CASSRAWGETQYF